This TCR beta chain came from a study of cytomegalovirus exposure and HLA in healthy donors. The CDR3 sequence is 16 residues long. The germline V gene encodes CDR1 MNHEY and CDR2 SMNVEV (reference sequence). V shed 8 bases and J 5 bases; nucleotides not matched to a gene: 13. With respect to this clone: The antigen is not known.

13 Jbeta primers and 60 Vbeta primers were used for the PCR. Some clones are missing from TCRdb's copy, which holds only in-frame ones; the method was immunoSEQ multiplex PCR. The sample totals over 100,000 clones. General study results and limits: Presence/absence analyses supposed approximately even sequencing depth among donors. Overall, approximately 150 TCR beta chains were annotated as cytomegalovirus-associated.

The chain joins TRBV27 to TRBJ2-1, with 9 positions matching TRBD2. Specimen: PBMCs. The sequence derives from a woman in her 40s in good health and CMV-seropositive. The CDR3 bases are TGTGCCAGCGCACCGGCCCGGCTAGCGGGGAACAATGAGCAGTTCTTC. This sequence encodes CASAPARLAGNNEQFF.